This is a list of T cell receptor beta chains from one sample in a study of blood T cell repertoires in COVID-19. Data came from immunoSEQ multiplex PCR; TCRdb stores just in-frame clones and leaves some out. The table has nearly 100,000 clones, 70% to 90% seen once. The sample taken for sequencing was peripheral blood. All receptors derive from a man of 80 years or more with acute or convalescent COVID-19. The CDR3 runs from the conserved cysteine through the conserved F or W. A D gene is named only where the DNA matches it firmly.

v_call: TRBV7-2; d_call: TRBD1; j_call: TRBJ2-7; cdr3_aa: CASSLEQGRYEQYF; cdr3_nt: TGTGCCAGCAGCTTAGAACAGGGGCGGTACGAGCAGTACTTC
v_call: TRBV9; d_call: .; j_call: TRBJ2-7; cdr3_aa: CASSPGGGGYPGGYEQYF; cdr3_nt: TGTGCCAGCAGCCCCGGGGGTGGCGGTTACCCCGGAGGCTACGAGCAGTACTTC
v_call: TRBV25-1; d_call: .; j_call: TRBJ2-5; cdr3_aa: CASSEGDSRITQYF; cdr3_nt: TGTGCCAGCAGTGAAGGGGACTCCAGGATAACCCAGTACTTC
v_call: TRBV7-2; d_call: TRBD2; j_call: TRBJ2-7; cdr3_aa: CASSLAGLAGEQYF; cdr3_nt: TGTGCCAGCAGCTTGGCGGGACTAGCGGGCGAGCAGTACTTC
v_call: TRBV28; d_call: .; j_call: TRBJ2-1; cdr3_aa: CASSLGGGTGSYNEQFF; cdr3_nt: TGTGCCAGCAGTCTGGGGGGGGGCACGGGCTCCTACAATGAGCAGTTCTTC
v_call: TRBV7-9; d_call: .; j_call: TRBJ2-3; cdr3_aa: CASSLSQTSTDTQYF; cdr3_nt: TGTGCCAGCAGCTTATCGCAGACTAGCACAGATACGCAGTATTTT
v_call: TRBV28; d_call: .; j_call: TRBJ1-5; cdr3_aa: CASSKTGGNQPQHF; cdr3_nt: TGTGCCAGCAGTAAGACAGGTGGCAATCAGCCCCAGCATTTT
v_call: TRBV9; d_call: TRBD1; j_call: TRBJ1-5; cdr3_aa: CASSVADTGGPQHF; cdr3_nt: TGTGCCAGCAGCGTAGCAGATACAGGGGGGCCCCAGCATTTT
v_call: TRBV11-2; d_call: .; j_call: TRBJ2-5; cdr3_aa: CASRPGGSETQYF; cdr3_nt: TGTGCCAGCAGACCAGGTGGGAGTGAGACCCAGTACTTC
v_call: TRBV28; d_call: .; j_call: TRBJ2-3; cdr3_aa: CASSLTGGPGTQYF; cdr3_nt: TGTGCCAGCAGTTTAACGGGGGGCCCGGGTACGCAGTATTTT
v_call: TRBV6-6; d_call: .; j_call: TRBJ2-3; cdr3_aa: CASSYLGTSTDTQYF; cdr3_nt: TGTGCCAGCAGTTACCTCGGGACTAGCACAGATACGCAGTATTTT